Below, 6 T cell receptor beta chains from the same sample are listed, as sequenced in a study of T cells in Graves' hyperthyroidism and ophthalmopathy. Amplification yielded TCR beta CDR3 regions, with RNA transcripts as the source. The study used the HTBI primer set for a first-round RT-PCR of the TCR CDR3. MiXCR, run by TCRdb on the multiplex PCR reads, gives a single entry per CDR3 protein. The sample carries hundreds of thousands of distinct CDR3 sequences, around a third recorded once. The source material was blood. These receptors all stem from a woman aged 35 to 49 with Graves' hyperthyroidism.

About this clonotype: Just one base apart from a much larger clone, this may be a read error. The rearrangement uses TRBV4-2 and TRBJ2-7; tentatively, D is TRBD1 (5 bases). The germline CDR1 and CDR2 sequences are LGHNA and YNFKEQ. There are 11 residues in the CDR3. CDR3 sequence reads: CASGQDSEQYF. The CDR3 DNA reads as TGTGCCAGCGGCCAAGACAGCGAGCAGTACTTC.

The rearrangement links TRBV20-1 to TRBJ2-7, with D maybe TRBD2 (7 bases). The CDR3 spans 12 residues. Trimming left V 5 bases short and J 9 bases short, with 17 bases between. Germline CDR1 and CDR2: DFQATT and SNEGSKA (reference sequence). The CDR3 region is CSAGTGGPGQYF. CDR3 nucleotides: TGCAGTGCTGGGACCGGGGGGCCTGGGCAGTACTTC.

The chain has TRBV7-3 and TRBJ2-3; possibly TRBD1 for D (5 bases). Germline V gives CDR1 SGHTA, CDR2 FQGTGA. The CDR3 is made up of 17 amino acids. The V end was cut by 2 bases, the J end by 2 bases, with 17 bases between. The CDR3 nucleotides are TGTGCCAGCAGCTTATCAGTCACCGACAGTTTCACAGATACGCAGTATTTT. Translating it yields CASSLSVTDSFTDTQYF. Together with reference TRBV7-3 and TRBJ2-3, the CDR3 gives the full variable domain: GAGVSQTPSNKVTEKGKYVELRCDPISGHTALYWYRQSLGQGPEFLIYFQGTGAADDSGLPNDRFFAVRPEGSVSTLKIQRTERGDSAVYLCASSLSVTDSFTDTQYFGPGTRLTVL.

About this clonotype: A much more abundant neighbour one base away suggests this may be a read error. The V and J genes are TRBV7-2 and TRBJ2-7, with D possibly matching TRBD1 (6 bases). CDR1 is SGHTA, CDR2 FQGNSA, per germline. Trimming took 8 bases from V and 3 from J, leaving 17 bases between them. This CDR3 spans 14 amino acids. The CDR3 region has the DNA TGTGCCAGCGGCCAGAGAAGACAGGTCTACGAGCAGTACTTC. This translates into CASGQRRQVYEQYF. Based on the CDR3 plus reference TRBV7-2 and TRBJ2-7, the full variable domain is GAGVSQSPSNKVTEKGKDVELRCDPISGHTALYWYRQSLGQGLEFLIYFQGNSAPDKSGLPSDRFSAERTGGSVSTLTIQRTQQEDSAVYLCASGQRRQVYEQYFGPGTRLTVT.

The CDR3 coding sequence is TGTGCCAGCAGTTCCGGGCGGGGAGGTACCTACACCTTC. Its protein is CASSSGRGGTYTF. The genes are TRBV2 and TRBJ1-2; no firm D call. V was clipped by 5 bases and J by 10 bases, with 17 bases between them. From germline, CDR1 is SNHLY and CDR2 FYNNEI. This CDR3 comprises 13 residues.

The sample holds a few counts of this clonotype. V is TRBV12-3 or TRBV12-4 and J is TRBJ2-1; D is ambiguous. V was pared by 5 bases and J by 6 bases, with 8 bases between. The CDR3 totals 12 residues. CDR3 residues: CASSPWVNEQFF. The DNA for the CDR3 is TGTGCCAGCAGTCCGTGGGTCAATGAGCAGTTCTTC.